This T cell receptor beta chain was observed in a study of Ad26.COV2.S vaccination and SARS-CoV-2 variants. The overall study: In the COV1001 trial, the donor was in the Ad26.COV2.S arm. Once or twice, 56 days apart, Ad26.COV2.S was delivered intramuscularly. Study observations and caveats: Vaccine recipients posted higher spike-specific TCR breadth than their placebo counterparts.

Worth noting for this clone: Its antigen is currently unknown.

Treatment: 15 to 20 received Ad26.COV2.S at low or high dose, single or two shots; about five received placebo; per-sample allocation not given. All samples were drawn on day 63, counting from the first vaccine or placebo injection. Sequencing was performed with immunoSEQ multiplex PCR; in TCRdb, only in-frame clones are kept and a portion is missing. Of roughly 330,000 clones in the sample, roughly 88% are singletons; the top ten hold over 5%. The V and J ends lost 6 bases and 2 bases, in that order; junction bases with no gene match: 11. CDR1 SGHVS and CDR2 FQNEAQ come from the germline V gene. The CDR3 is 17 residues long.

The TCR originated in a person between 18 and 65 years old who received the Ad26.COV2.S COVID-19 vaccine or a placebo. This material consisted of peripheral blood, taken in a trial of Ad26.COV2.S vaccine versus placebo. The genes are TRBV7-8 and TRBJ1-2; TRBD1 agrees at 11 bases. This CDR3 reads CASSLIPGQGANYGYTF. Written as DNA, the CDR3 is TGTGCCAGCAGTTTAATCCCCGGACAGGGGGCGAACTATGGCTACACCTTC.